This T cell receptor beta chain was sequenced for a study of shared clonotypes between healthy human individuals (dated by TCRdb to about 2020). Describing the broader study: The cohort included a few men and two women between 18 and 49 years of age. For each donor, three plates each were used for CD4 naive and CD4 memory, two plates were used for CD8 naive, and one plate was used for CD8 memory. To estimate repertoire size and how much clonotypes are shared between individuals, the study performed deep sequencing of blood TCR repertoires from a few healthy adults. Different laboratories and diverse techniques were used to prepare libraries and sequence TCR repertoires, to increase sequencing depth and limit assay-specific biases. Per donor, leukapheresis produced somewhere between about 0.9 and 9.5 billion PBMCs.

The donors were healthy, HIV-negative adults with no recently reported acute infections or vaccinations. All donors were Caucasian adults living in Nashville, Tennessee, USA. Magnetic negative selection was used to enrich CD4+ T cells, after which naive cells were positively selected on CD45RA and the negative fraction became the memory subset. Blood was obtained by leukapheresis, after which PBMCs were separated by Ficoll-Histopaque density gradient centrifugation and cryopreserved in liquid nitrogen vapor phase. Purity and quantity of every magnetically sorted T cell population were checked by analytical flow cytometry. Each sorted fraction had its genomic DNA isolated and then quantified by UV absorbance on a Nanodrop 2000c. About this clone: The antigen it binds to is not known. One base away there is no much larger clone; base qualities are not given.

The investigation overall reported the following: Because the study included a small number of donors, the genetic and exposure-history diversity represented was limited. Compared with non-shared clonotypes, clonotypes shared by all four sorted-subset donors had higher generation probabilities. Sampling was limited to blood, and TCR repertoires in tissue likely differ from TCR repertoires in blood. Even with the large sequencing depth, rarefaction of the sorted-subset datasets indicated that sequencing was incomplete. When several donors were compared, the shared fraction of clonotypes was roughly 5% for naive CD4, 3.5% to 4% for naive CD8, 2.3% for memory CD4, and 0.3% to 0.5% for memory CD8. Naive subsets generally had larger estimated clonotype richness than memory subsets did. Pairwise subsampling led to the expectation that sequencing depth would affect the degree of clonotype sharing among donors.

Using the deep immunoSEQ assay, TCR CDR3 regions were amplified from genomic DNA by multiplex PCR. Genomic DNA extracted from each cell subset was distributed evenly over all wells of several immunoSEQ 96-well plates, and each plate served as one replicate. Each replicate PCR for sorted subsets received roughly 0.2 ug genomic DNA, equal to 28,000 or so T cell genomes. Purified libraries were measured with a Qubit 3.0 fluorometer, size-checked on a Bioanalyzer 2100, and measured again with the KAPA Library Quantification kit. Every immunoSEQ 96-well plate was sequenced on a separate single-read 150-cycle Illumina NextSeq 550 flow cell. In the source study's methods: Because the immunoSEQ output included only junctional sequences and no quality scores, the filtering could not be the same as the filtering used for full-length reads. Sequences were annotated with PyIR, a Python wrapper for IgBLAST v1.9, using IMGT germline references to assign V/J genes and CDR3. Reads with weak V/J assignments (E-value above 1e-6), missing CDR3, stop codons, out-of-frame junctions, or ambiguous translated residues were removed. V3J clonotypes were defined as sequences sharing the same inferred V gene, J gene, and CDR3 amino acid sequence. Percentage overlap between repertoires was calculated by dividing the number of shared unique clonotypes by the size of the smaller repertoire. Repertoire richness was assessed with RTK rarefaction, the Chao1 estimator, and Recon v2.1 estimates of unobserved clonotypes. Generation probabilities were computed with OLGA for all TCRbeta clonotypes obtained by the gDNA method from a handful of donors. The table comes from immuneACCESS by way of TCRdb, which keeps in-frame sequences with V and J called. Part of the clones is missing from these tables; in studies checked, under half for an unresolved V gene and the rest for unknown reasons. V and J calls and clone size come straight from that table; D and trimming were deduced from the DNA. The sample table lists roughly 2.5 million clones, just over 90% of them with a count of one. The ten largest clonotypes hold roughly 0.15% of the sample.

This TCR was sampled from a man between 18 and 29 years old in good health. Sequencing was carried out using naive CD4+ T cells sorted from blood. This specimen's cell subset or site label, interpreted: CD45RA+ positively selected.

The nucleotides read TGTGCCAGCAGCGTAGTGGAGGGAAAGAACACTGAAGCTTTCTTT. It encodes CASSVVEGKNTEAFF. The V and J genes are TRBV9 and TRBJ1-1, with the identity of the D gene unclear. Including cysteine and phenylalanine, the CDR3 has 15 amino acids. Only the CDR3 part of the read is kept: 45 bases, read in frame from the first base. Sequences SGDLS (CDR1) and YYNGEE (CDR2) are obtained from the germline V gene. V and J are truncated by 0 bases and 1 base respectively, leaving an intervening sequence of 10 bases.